This section outlines one T cell receptor (beta chain) sequence together with its context. Its antigen remains unidentified. Trimming cost V 4 bases and J 3 bases, with 6 bases left between them. The CDR3 is 12 amino acids. Germline V CDR1 and CDR2: SGHVS, FNYEAQ. The sample comes from a study of tissue T cells after allogeneic stem cell transplantation. Findings and limits, study-wide: Which tissue TCRs were alloreactive or antigen-specific was not determined. Some clones might be persisting host cells. Anatomically similar tissues had similar TCR repertoires within each patient. Few T cell clones were shared across patients, but motif clusters showed tissue-specific shared signatures.

Sequencing was performed with immunoSEQ multiplex PCR; in TCRdb, only in-frame clones are kept and a portion is missing. This sample has around 5,300 clones, with approximately 70% found just once. Retrospectively chosen non-transplant comparators had other cancers and at least five gastrointestinal samples, without known gastrointestinal disease. The receptor was derived from a female donor older than 55 with lung cancer. The sequencing used tissue from the colon, collected at autopsy. This rearrangement joins TRBV7-6 to TRBJ2-5; tentative D call: TRBD2 (5 bases). The CDR3: CASSYGKETQYF. In DNA form, the CDR3 reads TGTGCCAGCAGCTACGGGAAAGAGACCCAGTACTTC.